The 27 T cell receptor beta chains below come from one sample, sequenced in a study of blood T cell repertoires in COVID-19. Sequenced by immunoSEQ multiplex PCR; TCRdb stores in-frame clones only, minus some. The sample holds roughly 250,000 clones; 80% to 90% are singletons and the top ten take 9.5% to 15%. Sequenced: peripheral blood. All receptors derive from a young woman with COVID-19, enrolled during active disease.

This clone was seen many times. V gene TRBV14 combines with J gene TRBJ2-2; D is possibly TRBD1 (6 bases). V gave up 4 bases and J gave up 3 bases, with 12 bases separating them. Germline V CDR1 and CDR2: SGHDN, FVKESK. This CDR3 spans 15 amino acids. The CDR3 reads CASSRMTGYTGELFF. The CDR3 DNA sequence: TGTGCCAGCAGCCGGATGACAGGTTACACCGGGGAGCTGTTTTTT.

This clone was picked up a small number of times. CDR3 DNA sequence: TGTGCCTGGAGTGACGGACAGGGGGTGAAGGGCTACACCTTC. Residues: CAWSDGQGVKGYTF. The chain combines TRBV30 with TRBJ1-2, with 10 bases lining up with TRBD1. Germline CDR1 GTSNPN, CDR2 SVGIG (reference sequence). Trimming removed 1 base from V and 8 bases from J; junction bases left unmatched: 7. The length of the CDR3 is 14 residues.

This clone was observed a handful of times. The chain couples TRBV13 to TRBJ1-2; D unresolved. CDR3 length equals 13 residues. The V end was cut by 0 bases, the J end by 4 bases, with 6 bases between. Germline values: CDR1 PRHDT, CDR2 FYEKMQ (reference sequence). CDR3 sequence: CASSLGRGYGYTF. The CDR3, as DNA: TGTGCCAGCAGCTTAGGACGGGGCTATGGCTACACCTTC. Complete variable domain (other parts from reference TRBV13 and TRBJ1-2): AAGVIQSPRHLIKEKRETATLKCYPIPRHDTVYWYQQGPGQDPQFLISFYEKMQSDKGSIPDRFSAQQFSDYHSELNMSSLELGDSALYFCASSLGRGYGYTFGSGTRLTVV.

The rearrangement links TRBV3-1 (or the pseudogene TRBV3-2) to TRBJ2-7; no clear D gene. This CDR3 spans 13 amino acids. Germline V gene sequence: CDR1 LGHDT, CDR2 YNNKEL (reference sequence). The V end was cut by 3 bases, the J end by 5 bases, with 11 bases between. The CDR3 reads CASSHHYNDEQYF. In DNA form, the CDR3 reads TGTGCCAGCAGCCACCATTACAACGACGAGCAGTACTTC.

The chain employs TRBV6-5 and TRBJ1-1; 10 nucleotides line up with TRBD1. V gave up 2 bases and J gave up 7 bases; unmatched junction bases: 4. The CDR3 has 14 residues. Germline loops: CDR1 MNHEY, CDR2 SVGAGI. The CDR3 nucleotides read TGTGCCAGCAGTTACGACAGGGGGCGCGATGAAGCTTTCTTT. Protein product: CASSYDRGRDEAFF.

The chain recombines TRBV7-9 with TRBJ1-2, with TRBD1 identical over 9 bases. Germline assignment: CDR1 SEHNR and CDR2 FQNEAQ (reference sequence). This CDR3 has 14 amino acids. Unmatched junction bases numbered 9, after V lost 5 bases and J lost 8 bases. CDR3 sequence reads: CASSPGTGFRGYTF. Written as DNA, the CDR3 is TGTGCCAGCAGCCCGGGGACAGGGTTCCGCGGCTACACCTTC.

V is TRBV5-1 and J is TRBJ1-5; D gene unclear. Trimming removed 1 base from V and 8 bases from J, with 10 bases in between. CDR3 length equals 13 residues. CDR1 and CDR2 from the germline V gene are SGHRS and YFSETQ. This CDR3 is CASSLSGYKPQHF. The CDR3 nucleotides are TGCGCCAGCAGCTTGAGCGGTTACAAGCCCCAGCATTTT.

This CDR3 is CASSGTGNTGELFF. The CDR3 DNA reads as TGTGCCAGCTCCGGGACAGGAAACACCGGGGAGCTGTTTTTT. V gene TRBV25-1 combines with J gene TRBJ2-2; 8 bases map to TRBD1. CDR1 and CDR2 from the germline V gene are MGHDK and SYGVNS. This CDR3 comprises 14 residues. V lost 8 bases to trimming and J lost 2 bases; unmatched junction nucleotides: 4.

The CDR3 region is CASSLTSADTQYF. CDR3 nucleotides: TGTGCCAGCAGTTTGACTAGCGCGGATACGCAGTATTTT. The V and J genes are TRBV27 and TRBJ2-3; the match to TRBD2 covers 8 bases. CDR3 length: 13 residues. The V and J ends lost 3 bases and 6 bases, in that order; junction bases with no gene match: 2. Germline CDR1 is MNHEY and CDR2 is SMNVEV (reference sequence).

The chain joins TRBV7-8 to TRBJ2-6, with D tentatively TRBD1 (5 bases). Germline V CDR1 and CDR2: SGHVS, FQNEAQ. This CDR3 region has 17 residues. With 3 bases removed from V and 0 bases from J, the gap between germline ends came to 12 bases. CDR3 coding DNA: TGTGCCAGCAGCTTTAAACTCCAGGGCTCTGGGGCCAACGTCCTGACTTTC. This encodes CASSFKLQGSGANVLTF.

The chain uses TRBV5-1 and TRBJ2-2; TRBD2 matches 13 bases. Germline V lookup: CDR1 SGHRS, CDR2 YFSETQ. CDR3 length equals 17 residues. V lost 1 base and J lost 3; bases outside the gene matches: 3. The CDR3 DNA is TGCGCCAGCAGCTTGACTAGCGGGGGGGCCGACACCGGGGAGCTGTTTTTT. Translating it yields CASSLTSGGADTGELFF. The complete variable domain, with remaining parts taken from reference TRBV5-1 and TRBJ2-2, reads KAGVTQTPRYLIKTRGQQVTLSCSPISGHRSVSWYQQTPGQGLQFLFEYFSETQRNKGNFPGRFSGRQFSNSRSEMNVSTLELGDSALYLCASSLTSGGADTGELFFGEGSRLTVL.

The chain links TRBV4-1 to TRBJ2-7; TRBD2 aligns across 9 bases. V dropped 1 base and J dropped 2; count of bases not matched to a gene: 9. Germline lookup yields CDR1 MGHRA and CDR2 YSYEKL. This CDR3 is 17 amino acids long. The CDR3 protein is CASSQAVLAGNPYEQYF. CDR3 coding DNA: TGCGCCAGCAGCCAAGCTGTTCTAGCGGGGAATCCCTACGAGCAGTACTTC.

This clone was seen only a few times. J is TRBJ2-5 and V is TRBV7-9, with TRBD2 identical over 10 bases. CDR1 SEHNR and CDR2 FQNEAQ come from the germline V gene (reference sequence). V lost 4 bases and J lost 4; bases outside the gene matches: 6. The length of the CDR3 is 15 residues. The DNA for the CDR3 is TGTGCCAGCAGCTCTCGGACTAGCGGAAGAGAGACCCAGTACTTC. As protein: CASSSRTSGRETQYF. Variable domain in full (rest from reference TRBV7-9 and TRBJ2-5): DTGVSQNPRHKITKRGQNVTFRCDPISEHNRLYWYRQTLGQGPEFLTYFQNEAQLEKSRLLSDRFSAERPKGSFSTLEIQRTEQGDSAMYLCASSSRTSGRETQYFGPGTRLLVL.

J is TRBJ1-2 and V is TRBV20-1; D not resolved. This CDR3 contains 12 residues. Germline CDR1 is DFQATT and CDR2 is SNEGSKA (reference sequence). With 3 bases removed from V and 0 bases from J, the gap between germline ends came to 5 bases. As DNA, the CDR3 is TGCAGTGCTAGTTCTCCTAACTATGGCTACACCTTC. Its translation is CSASSPNYGYTF.

The count of this clone is one. The rearrangement uses TRBV19 and TRBJ2-7, with D possibly TRBD2 on 5 matching bases. In germline, CDR1 is LNHDA, CDR2 SQIVND (reference sequence). This CDR3 has 16 amino acids. Trimming took off 3 bases at V and 1 base at J, with 16 bases between the two ends. In nucleotides, the CDR3 is TGTGCCAGTAGTATCAGGTCGGGGTCGAGGTCCTACGAGCAGTACTTC. Encoded protein: CASSIRSGSRSYEQYF.

The V gene is TRBV25-1, the J gene TRBJ2-1, with D tentatively TRBD2 (5 bases). The CDR3 sequence is 14 residues long. V was pared by 5 bases and J by 3 bases, with 11 bases between. Germline V gene data show CDR1 as MGHDK and CDR2 as SYGVNS. CDR3 sequence: CASSSRGSYNEQFF. CDR3 in DNA: TGTGCCAGCAGTTCCCGGGGAAGCTACAATGAGCAGTTCTTC.

The V gene is TRBV19, the J gene TRBJ1-1, with unresolved D. The CDR3 has 12 residues. V lost 5 bases and J 6 bases, leaving 10 bases between the germline ends. Germline V lookup: CDR1 LNHDA, CDR2 SQIVND (reference sequence). The DNA of the CDR3 is TGTGCCAGTAGTCGATACGGGGCTGAAGCTTTCTTT. Translation gives CASSRYGAEAFF.

The rearrangement joins TRBV2 to TRBJ2-6; perhaps TRBD2 as D (5 bases). The ends were cut back, 6 bases at V and 5 bases at J, with 8 bases in the middle. The CDR3 runs 13 residues. The V gene's germline CDR1 is SNHLY and CDR2 FYNNEI. The CDR3 DNA reads TGTGCCAGCAGGGAGGTCAGGGCCAACGTCCTGACTTTC. This codes for CASREVRANVLTF.

The chain recombines TRBV4-1 with TRBJ2-5; 12 nucleotides line up with TRBD1. Looked up from germline, CDR1 is MGHRA and CDR2 is YSYEKL. The CDR3 totals 14 residues. V shed 4 bases, J shed 5 bases, and the junction held 2 bases outside the gene matches. This chain's CDR3 is CASSRDRGPETQYF. CDR3 DNA: TGCGCCAGCAGCCGGGACAGGGGGCCCGAGACCCAGTACTTC.

As regards this clone: This sample includes further DNA sequences coding for the same CDR3. The chain's CDR3 is CASSFMRQPQHF. The CDR3 nucleotides read TGTGCCAGCAGTTTTATGAGGCAGCCCCAGCATTTT. The J gene is TRBJ1-5, the V gene TRBV28; D unresolved. V was clipped by 3 bases and J by 7 bases, with 7 bases between them. The CDR3 is made up of 12 amino acids. The germline V gene encodes CDR1 MDHEN and CDR2 SYDVKM.

This sequence joins TRBV12-3 or TRBV12-4 and TRBJ2-7; TRBD1 agrees at 9 bases. V was pared by 4 bases and J by 5 bases, with 3 bases of the junction left unmatched. The CDR3 is 13 amino acids. In nucleotides, the CDR3 is TGTGCCAGCAGTTACAGGGGGCAAAACGAGCAGTACTTC. Protein: CASSYRGQNEQYF.

The chain couples TRBV11-2 to TRBJ2-7, with D possibly TRBD1 on 5 matching bases. Between the trimmed V and J ends, which lost 5 bases and 2 bases, there was a span of 13 bases. This CDR3 has 14 amino acids. Germline V lookup: CDR1 SGHAT, CDR2 FQNNGV. Written as DNA, the CDR3 is TGTGCCAGCAGCCCAGGACATAACCCCTACGAGCAGTACTTC. This sequence encodes CASSPGHNPYEQYF.

The V call is TRBV19, the J call TRBJ1-5; D uncertain. With 6 bases removed from V and 6 bases from J, the gap between germline ends came to 18 bases. Germline V gene lookup returns CDR1 LNHDA and CDR2 SQIVND (reference sequence). The CDR3 runs 15 residues. This CDR3 is CASSSTSAPGQPQHF. In nucleotides, the CDR3 is TGTGCCAGTAGCTCCACCTCCGCGCCGGGTCAGCCCCAGCATTTT.

V is TRBV3-1 (or the pseudogene TRBV3-2) and J is TRBJ1-2; tentatively, D is TRBD1 (6 bases). This CDR3 region has 15 residues. Germline V CDR1 and CDR2: LGHDT, YNNKEL (reference sequence). Trimming shortened V by 4 bases and J by 0 bases, and 12 bases separated the two germline ends. In DNA, the CDR3 is TGTGCCAGCAGCCCTCGGGGGGCGGCTAACTATGGCTACACCTTC. This sequence encodes CASSPRGAANYGYTF.

The chain joins TRBV18 to TRBJ1-1; the D gene is possibly TRBD1 (5 bases). Germline assignment: CDR1 KGHSH and CDR2 LQKENI. There are 13 residues in the CDR3. The ends were cut back, 6 bases at V and 6 bases at J, with 14 bases in the middle. CDR3 bases: TGTGCCAGCTCCTCATGGGGGGAGGCTGAAGCTTTCTTT. This translates into CASSSWGEAEAFF.

The chain employs TRBV5-1 and TRBJ1-4; 9 bases fit TRBD1. The V gene end was trimmed by 0 bases and the J gene end by 7 bases; junction bases not matched to a gene: 10. This CDR3 comprises 17 residues. Germline CDR1 SGHRS, CDR2 YFSETQ. Here the CDR3 reads CASSLEAPGQGSEKLFF. The CDR3 DNA follows: TGCGCCAGCAGCTTGGAGGCTCCGGGACAGGGTAGTGAAAAACTGTTTTTT. The full variable domain, completed using reference TRBV5-1 and TRBJ1-4, is KAGVTQTPRYLIKTRGQQVTLSCSPISGHRSVSWYQQTPGQGLQFLFEYFSETQRNKGNFPGRFSGRQFSNSRSEMNVSTLELGDSALYLCASSLEAPGQGSEKLFFGSGTQLSVL.

The chain employs TRBV2 and TRBJ2-7, with a tentative D call TRBD1 (5 bases). The germline V gene encodes CDR1 SNHLY and CDR2 FYNNEI. The CDR3 is made up of 14 amino acids. V gave up 4 bases and J gave up 4 bases, with 14 bases separating them. The DNA for the CDR3 is TGTGCCAGCAGTGTGGAACAGGTAGGGTACGAGCAGTACTTC. Amino acid sequence: CASSVEQVGYEQYF. Looking up the rest from reference TRBV2 and TRBJ2-7 gives the full variable domain: EPEVTQTPSHQVTQMGQEVILRCVPISNHLYFYWYRQILGQKVEFLVSFYNNEISEKSEIFDDQFSVERPDGSNFTLKIRSTKLEDSAMYFCASSVEQVGYEQYFGPGTRLTVT.